The T cell receptor beta chain described here comes from a study of cytomegalovirus exposure and HLA in healthy donors. The assay was immunoSEQ multiplex PCR, and TCRdb's table has in-frame clones only and misses some. The sample yields 82,000 or so clones, roughly 93% seen once. The sequence was collected from a man aged 18 to 29 in good health and CMV-seronegative. The specimen was PBMCs.

CDR3 protein: CASSGGQGTNVLTF. In DNA, the CDR3 is TGCGCCAGCAGCGGTGGACAGGGCACCAACGTCCTGACTTTC. The chain recombines TRBV5-1 with TRBJ2-6; 8 bases are shared with TRBD1. CDR1 is SGHRS and CDR2 is YFSETQ in the germline V gene. The CDR3 extends over 14 amino acids. J was trimmed by 8 bases and V by 4 bases; bases with no gene match: 5.